This TCR beta chain was identified in a study of cytomegalovirus exposure and HLA in healthy donors. There are 13 residues in the CDR3. CDR1 and CDR2 (germline): MNHEY, SVGAGI. V shed 6 bases and J shed 3 bases, with 11 bases lying between them. Method: immunoSEQ multiplex PCR; TCRdb's copy keeps in-frame clones and lacks some. The sample holds some 260,000 clones; more than 85% are singletons and the top ten take more than 10%. This clone was counted once. Its cognate antigen is unknown. Whole-study results and caveats: Many donors shared some public TCRs, even though most TCR sequences were rare.

This receptor was identified in a man aged 18 to 30 in good health and CMV-seropositive. This chain joins TRBV6-5 and TRBJ1-1; no clear D gene. Specimen: PBMCs. The CDR3 reads CASRQRVDTEAFF. DNA of the CDR3: TGTGCCAGCAGACAGAGGGTGGACACTGAAGCTTTCTTT.